A selection of T cell receptor beta chains follows, all from one sample in a study of CD4 T cells in relation to SARS-CoV-2 and coronaviruses. The protocol was immunoSEQ multiplex PCR, while the TCRdb copy is restricted to in-frame clones and leaves out a portion. The sample has about 60,000 clones, around 93% seen once. The sequencing input was naive CD4+ T cells from PBMCs. The receptors were gathered from a human donor in good health. CDR3s include the opening cysteine and the closing phenylalanine or tryptophan. D genes are given only for firm matches. Expanded clones get a size class; other rows say once, few or many, or leave the size out.

CDR3 DNA: TGCGCCAGCAGTGAGTCAGGGGGGGCTTTAGCCAAAAACATTCAGTACTTC; CDR3 protein: CASSESGGALAKNIQYF; V gene: TRBV10-2; J gene: TRBJ2-4; clone size: .; D gene: .
CDR3 DNA: TGTGCCAGCAGTCCCTGGGAGGGGGGGAGGGTCACTGAAGCTTTCTTT; CDR3 protein: CASSPWEGGRVTEAFF; V gene: TRBV28; J gene: TRBJ1-1; clone size: .; D gene: .
CDR3 DNA: TGTGCCAGTAGTGTAACAGGGGTGGACTATGGCTACACCTTC; CDR3 protein: CASSVTGVDYGYTF; V gene: TRBV19; J gene: TRBJ1-2; clone size: .; D gene: TRBD1
CDR3 DNA: TGTGCCAGCAGTCTCCCGGGACACGTAAACTATGGCTACACCTTC; CDR3 protein: CASSLPGHVNYGYTF; V gene: TRBV28; J gene: TRBJ1-2; clone size: once; D gene: .
CDR3 DNA: TGTGCCAGCAGCCTGACAACAGGGATCGACTACGAGCAGTACTTC; CDR3 protein: CASSLTTGIDYEQYF; V gene: TRBV28; J gene: TRBJ2-7; clone size: .; D gene: .
CDR3 DNA: TGTGCTTCCCAAGAGAGCTCTGGAAACACCATATATTTT; CDR3 protein: CASQESSGNTIYF; V gene: TRBV28; J gene: TRBJ1-3; clone size: .; D gene: .
CDR3 DNA: TGTGCCAGCAGTGACACGGATAGGGTACGAGAGACCCAGTACTTC; CDR3 protein: CASSDTDRVRETQYF; V gene: TRBV25-1; J gene: TRBJ2-5; clone size: .; D gene: .
CDR3 DNA: TGTGCCAGCAGGGAAGGACCGAATCAGCCCCAGCATTTT; CDR3 protein: CASREGPNQPQHF; V gene: TRBV28; J gene: TRBJ1-5; clone size: .; D gene: .
CDR3 DNA: TGTGCCAGCAGCTTTAGGACAGGGGAGAGTCAGCCCCAGCATTTT; CDR3 protein: CASSFRTGESQPQHF; V gene: TRBV7-2; J gene: TRBJ1-5; clone size: .; D gene: TRBD1
CDR3 DNA: TGTGCCAGCTCACCACTGTCCGGGACTAGCGGGACGGCCAATGAGCAGTTCTTC; CDR3 protein: CASSPLSGTSGTANEQFF; V gene: TRBV18; J gene: TRBJ2-1; clone size: .; D gene: TRBD2
CDR3 DNA: TGTGCCAGCGGAGAGGAGACAGTAGTCAGTGATCAGCCCCAGCATTTT; CDR3 protein: CASGEETVVSDQPQHF; V gene: TRBV2; J gene: TRBJ1-5; clone size: .; D gene: .
CDR3 DNA: TGCGCCAGCAGCTTGGCAGGGGCGGGAAACACCATATATTTT; CDR3 protein: CASSLAGAGNTIYF; V gene: TRBV5-1; J gene: TRBJ1-3; clone size: .; D gene: .
CDR3 DNA: TGTGCCAGCAGCCAAGCCCGGAACTATGGCTACACCTTC; CDR3 protein: CASSQARNYGYTF; V gene: TRBV3-1/TRBV3-2; J gene: TRBJ1-2; clone size: .; D gene: .
CDR3 DNA: TGTGCCGTGGACAGGGGGTCCTACGAGCAGTACTTC; CDR3 protein: CAVDRGSYEQYF; V gene: TRBV30; J gene: TRBJ2-7; clone size: .; D gene: TRBD1
CDR3 DNA: TGTGCCAGCAGGGCAGGCGAGACCCAGTACTTC; CDR3 protein: CASRAGETQYF; V gene: TRBV2; J gene: TRBJ2-5; clone size: .; D gene: .
CDR3 DNA: TGCGCCAGCAGCTCGGTGACTAGCAGACTAGAAGAGACCCAGTACTTC; CDR3 protein: CASSSVTSRLEETQYF; V gene: TRBV5-1; J gene: TRBJ2-5; clone size: .; D gene: TRBD2
CDR3 DNA: TGTGCCAGCAGCCCCGGGACTACCCCCTGGACCCAGTACTTC; CDR3 protein: CASSPGTTPWTQYF; V gene: TRBV7-9; J gene: TRBJ2-5; clone size: .; D gene: TRBD2
CDR3 DNA: TGTGCCAGCAGCCCCCAGAGGTCCGGCTACAATGAGCAGTTCTTC; CDR3 protein: CASSPQRSGYNEQFF; V gene: TRBV7-2; J gene: TRBJ2-1; clone size: .; D gene: .
CDR3 DNA: TGTGCCAGCAGCTTGGGGGGCCTAAATCAGCCCCAGCATTTT; CDR3 protein: CASSLGGLNQPQHF; V gene: TRBV5-8; J gene: TRBJ1-5; clone size: .; D gene: .
CDR3 DNA: TGTGCCAGCAGAGGGACGCTCGGGCCCCTCCACTTT; CDR3 protein: CASRGTLGPLHF; V gene: TRBV7-2; J gene: TRBJ1-6; clone size: .; D gene: .
CDR3 DNA: TGTGCCAGCAGCTTAGATCCCCGCAGGGAATTTATTAGAGCTTTCTTT; CDR3 protein: CASSLDPRREFIRAFF; V gene: TRBV11-2; J gene: TRBJ1-1; clone size: .; D gene: .
CDR3 DNA: TGTGCCAGCAGCTCCCCTTCCTACGAGCAGTACTTC; CDR3 protein: CASSSPSYEQYF; V gene: TRBV11-2; J gene: TRBJ2-7; clone size: once; D gene: .
CDR3 DNA: TGCGCCAGCAGCCCAGGGGTCAGCTCCTATAATTCACCCCTCCACTTT; CDR3 protein: CASSPGVSSYNSPLHF; V gene: TRBV5-1; J gene: TRBJ1-6; clone size: .; D gene: .
CDR3 DNA: TGTGCCAGCAGCCAATCAGAGCGGATTAGTCCCGGCTACACCTTC; CDR3 protein: CASSQSERISPGYTF; V gene: TRBV4-2; J gene: TRBJ1-2; clone size: few; D gene: .
CDR3 DNA: TGTGCCAGCAGTCTAGAAGCGGGAGGACCCTACGAGCAGTACTTC; CDR3 protein: CASSLEAGGPYEQYF; V gene: TRBV9; J gene: TRBJ2-7; clone size: .; D gene: TRBD2
CDR3 DNA: TGTGCCACCAGTGCCTTGGTGGGAACAGGGGACCATAGCGAGCAGTACTTC; CDR3 protein: CATSALVGTGDHSEQYF; V gene: TRBV24-1; J gene: TRBJ2-7; clone size: .; D gene: TRBD1
CDR3 DNA: TGCGCCAGCAGCTTAAACAGGGGATCTGGCTACACCTTC; CDR3 protein: CASSLNRGSGYTF; V gene: TRBV5-1; J gene: TRBJ1-2; clone size: once; D gene: TRBD1
CDR3 DNA: TGTGCCAGCAGTTCTCCGGGACAGGGAGGGGGTTCACCCCTCCACTTT; CDR3 protein: CASSSPGQGGGSPLHF; V gene: TRBV28; J gene: TRBJ1-6; clone size: .; D gene: TRBD1
CDR3 DNA: TGTGCCAGCAGCTTACAGGGGGGCTTGTTTGAAAAACTGTTTTTT; CDR3 protein: CASSLQGGLFEKLFF; V gene: TRBV11-2; J gene: TRBJ1-4; clone size: .; D gene: TRBD1
CDR3 DNA: TGCGCCAGCAGCGGACTGTACTCCTACAATGAGCAGTTCTTC; CDR3 protein: CASSGLYSYNEQFF; V gene: TRBV10-1; J gene: TRBJ2-1; clone size: .; D gene: .
CDR3 DNA: TGTGCCAGCAGCACGGGCCCCGGGGAGGGAGATACGCAGTATTTT; CDR3 protein: CASSTGPGEGDTQYF; V gene: TRBV5-4; J gene: TRBJ2-3; clone size: .; D gene: TRBD2
CDR3 DNA: TGTGCCACCAGTGATTTTACCGATTATCAGCCCCAGCATTTT; CDR3 protein: CATSDFTDYQPQHF; V gene: TRBV24-1; J gene: TRBJ1-5; clone size: .; D gene: .
CDR3 DNA: TGTGCCAGCAGCCCAGGCCTAGCGGGAGGGCAACCTTCAGATACGCAGTATTTT; CDR3 protein: CASSPGLAGGQPSDTQYF; V gene: TRBV7-3; J gene: TRBJ2-3; clone size: .; D gene: TRBD2
CDR3 DNA: TGTGCCAGCAGCACGTGGTACGAGCAGTACTTC; CDR3 protein: CASSTWYEQYF; V gene: TRBV2; J gene: TRBJ2-7; clone size: .; D gene: .
CDR3 DNA: TGTGCCAGCAGACCTACGGACAGGGAGGCCTACGAGCAGTACTTC; CDR3 protein: CASRPTDREAYEQYF; V gene: TRBV6-1; J gene: TRBJ2-7; clone size: once; D gene: TRBD1
CDR3 DNA: TGTGCCAGCAGCTTTATCGACTCGACCTACGAGCAGTACTTC; CDR3 protein: CASSFIDSTYEQYF; V gene: TRBV27; J gene: TRBJ2-7; clone size: .; D gene: .
CDR3 DNA: TGTGCCAGCAGTCTCGGACCCGCTCAGCGCGAGCAGTACTTC; CDR3 protein: CASSLGPAQREQYF; V gene: TRBV27; J gene: TRBJ2-7; clone size: .; D gene: .
CDR3 DNA: TGCGCCAGCAGCTTGCCCCTAAGCCACAATGAGCAGTTCTTC; CDR3 protein: CASSLPLSHNEQFF; V gene: TRBV5-1; J gene: TRBJ2-1; clone size: .; D gene: .
CDR3 DNA: TGTGCCTCAGGGGGGGTCCGGGCGACTGAAGCTTTCTTT; CDR3 protein: CASGGVRATEAFF; V gene: TRBV7-8; J gene: TRBJ1-1; clone size: .; D gene: TRBD1
CDR3 DNA: TGTGCCAGCAGTTCACCCGGTCACGGGGACTACGAGCAGTACTTC; CDR3 protein: CASSSPGHGDYEQYF; V gene: TRBV27; J gene: TRBJ2-7; clone size: .; D gene: .